The 2 T cell receptor beta chains below come from one sample, sequenced in a study of T-cell reconstitution after alpha-beta-depleted transplantation in children. Preparation of the TCRbeta library involved a method that used unique molecular identifiers. MiXCR, applied by TCRdb to the PCR reads, yields one record per CDR3 protein. The data show about 250,000 distinct CDR3 sequences, about 24% seen once. Material: PBMCs, mostly from graft donor cells, obtained 360 days after TCRalphabeta/CD19-depleted stem cell transplant. These TCRs come from a female patient aged 2-10 years who had a stem cell transplant for congenital amegakaryocytic thrombocytopenia, so the T cells may come from the graft donor.

This clonotype was counted a few times. The chain links TRBV5-1 to TRBJ2-7; D is unclear. With 0 bases removed from V and 7 bases from J, the gap between germline ends came to 11 bases. The CDR3 totals 13 residues. Germline V gene lookup returns CDR1 SGHRS and CDR2 YFSETQ. The chain's CDR3 is CASSLAGRSEQYF. The CDR3, as DNA: TGCGCCAGCAGCTTGGCCGGACGCTCAGAGCAGTACTTC.

The V and J genes are TRBV20-1 and TRBJ2-1; D may be TRBD1 (5 bases). Germline loops: CDR1 DFQATT, CDR2 SNEGSKA (reference sequence). The CDR3 totals 15 residues. V shed 6 bases and J shed 5 bases, with 20 bases lying between them. CDR3 sequence reads: CSAPGVRDWDNEQFF. CDR3 DNA sequence: TGCAGTGCCCCAGGAGTCAGGGATTGGGACAATGAGCAGTTCTTC.